The clone carrying this T cell receptor beta chain was seen just once. The CDR3 is made up of 16 amino acids. Germline V gene lookup returns CDR1 SGHVS and CDR2 FQNEAQ. Trimming took 3 bases from V and 5 from J; bases not matched to a gene: 13. The sample is drawn from a study of control samples from healthy donors and cancer patients. Sequenced by immunoSEQ multiplex PCR; TCRdb stores in-frame clones only, minus some. Of 70,000 to 80,000 clones listed, 87% are singletons. Material for sequencing was blood. This sequence joins TRBV7-8 and TRBJ2-7, with TRBD1 matching over 7 bases. This sequence originates from a woman in her fifties or sixties in good health. The CDR3 spells CASSFQPTGYRNEQYF. The CDR3 DNA is TGTGCCAGCAGCTTCCAACCGACAGGGTATCGTAACGAGCAGTACTTC.